The 30 T cell receptor beta chains given below trace back to one sample, sequenced in a study of regulatory T cells in long-lasting Graves disease. Time point reported: persistent/refractory GD, antithyroid drugs over 5 years with positive TRAb. From RNA extracted from PBMCs, the TCR library was made. Construction of the TCR beta libraries employed iRepertoire HTBI primers in conjunction with Arm-PCR of CDR3 regions. TCRdb used MiXCR to reprocess the multiplex PCR reads, holding one entry per CDR3 protein. The sample has a few hundred thousand distinct CDR3 sequences, 23% seen once; the top ten hold around 24%. The sample was peripheral blood mononuclear cells (PBMCs), taken when the disease was refractory, from a patient treated with antithyroid drugs. All receptors come from a female donor with Graves disease.

Worth noting for this clonotype: Since a much larger clone is just one base distant, this may be a read error. V gene TRBV28 combines with J gene TRBJ1-4; 7 nucleotides match TRBD1. This CDR3 is 16 amino acids long. Germline lookup yields CDR1 MDHEN and CDR2 SYDVKM. CDR3 nucleotide sequence: TGTGCCAGCAGTATCACAGGGGCCCTTAATAATGAAAAACTGCTTTTT. It is translated as CASSITGALNNEKLLF.

This clonotype has only a few counts. The rearrangement links TRBV19 to TRBJ1-4; D gene uncertain. The CDR3 has 12 residues. Trimming pared 3 bases from V and 7 bases from J, leaving 6 bases between. Looked up from germline, CDR1 is LNHDA and CDR2 is SQIVND (reference sequence). This chain's CDR3 is CASSIGREKLFF. Here the CDR3 DNA reads TGTGCCAGTAGTATCGGGCGTGAAAAACTGTTTTTT.

The chain recombines TRBV5-1 with TRBJ2-7; 7 bases match TRBD1. The CDR3 sequence is 17 residues long. Germline CDR1 is SGHRS and CDR2 is YFSETQ. The V and J ends lost 4 bases and 3 bases, in that order; junction bases with no gene match: 16. The CDR3 reads CASSISGTDVRYYEQYF. The CDR3 DNA reads as TGCGCCAGCAGCATCTCCGGGACAGACGTACGATACTACGAGCAGTACTTC.

This clonotype was recorded at least ten times. This chain joins TRBV2 and TRBJ2-2; 9 positions agree with TRBD1. Germline values: CDR1 SNHLY, CDR2 FYNNEI. The CDR3 is made up of 14 amino acids. Unmatched junction bases numbered 3, after V lost 7 bases and J lost 3 bases. The CDR3 loop reads CASKGQGDTGELFF. In DNA, the CDR3 is TGTGCCAGCAAGGGACAGGGCGACACCGGGGAGCTGTTTTTT.

The chain combines TRBV6-2 or TRBV6-3 with TRBJ2-6; D is unresolved. Germline loops: CDR1 MNHEY, CDR2 SVGEGT. This CDR3 is 18 amino acids long. V was clipped by 0 bases and J by 0 bases, with 12 bases between them. The CDR3: CASSYSIFANSGANVLTF. The CDR3 DNA follows: TGTGCCAGCAGTTACTCGATTTTCGCAAACTCTGGGGCCAACGTCCTGACTTTC.

The rearrangement uses TRBV19 and TRBJ2-6; D is tentatively TRBD1 or TRBD2 (5 bases each). Germline values: CDR1 LNHDA, CDR2 SQIVND (reference sequence). This CDR3 comprises 17 residues. Deletions cut 1 base from V and 1 base from J, with 11 bases between. The CDR3 nucleotides are TGTGCCAGTAGTATAGGAGTAGGGGAGTCTGGGGCCAACGTCCTGACTTTC. Translation: CASSIGVGESGANVLTF.

This clonotype occurred a few times. The chain uses TRBV29-1 and TRBJ1-1; D remains ambiguous. The germline gives CDR1 SQVTM, CDR2 ANQGSEA. V was pared by 3 bases and J by 4 bases, with 9 bases between. The length of the CDR3 is 12 residues. CDR3 sequence: CSVDEHVTEAFF. Written as DNA, the CDR3 is TGCAGCGTTGACGAACACGTCACTGAAGCTTTCTTT.

CDR3 sequence reads: CASSEFLTGSDTQYF. In nucleotides, the CDR3 is TGTGCCAGCAGTGAGTTCCTGACAGGGTCAGATACGCAGTATTTT. This chain uses TRBV2 with TRBJ2-3, with 7 bases lining up with TRBD1. Germline values: CDR1 SNHLY, CDR2 FYNNEI. V shed 3 bases and J 4 bases; nucleotides not matched to a gene: 7. This CDR3 comprises 15 residues.

Many counts were recorded for this clonotype. The chain is built from TRBV2 and TRBJ2-2; D unresolved. CDR3 length equals 14 residues. Germline loops: CDR1 SNHLY, CDR2 FYNNEI. The V gene lost 4 bases and the J gene lost 1 base, with 7 bases spanning the gap. The chain's CDR3 is CASSGGMNTGELFF. The CDR3 DNA reads TGTGCCAGCAGTGGGGGAATGAACACCGGGGAGCTGTTTTTT.

Ten or more counts support this clonotype. The J gene is TRBJ2-7, the V gene TRBV12-3 or TRBV12-4, with TRBD2 identical over 8 bases. The CDR3 has 16 residues. The J segment lost 6 bases and the V segment lost 3 bases, leaving 13 bases of the junction unmatched. Here the CDR3 DNA reads TGTGCCAGCAGTTTTGGGCGTCGAGCGGGAGTTACCGAGCAGTACTTC. It encodes CASSFGRRAGVTEQYF.

The V call is TRBV20-1, the J call TRBJ1-2; 7 nucleotides agree with TRBD1. J gave up 4 bases and V 3 bases, and 5 bases lay outside the gene matches. CDR1 and CDR2 from the germline V gene are DFQATT and SNEGSKA (reference sequence). The CDR3 totals 13 residues. The CDR3 nucleotides are TGCAGTGCTAGTGAGGGGGCGGGCTATGGCTACACCTTC. Protein: CSASEGAGYGYTF.

This clonotype was detected many times. The V gene is TRBV11-1, the J gene TRBJ1-1, with TRBD1 identical over 8 bases. Germline V gene sequence: CDR1 SGHAT, CDR2 FQDESV (reference sequence). The CDR3 contains 13 residues. The V segment lost 5 bases and the J segment 6 bases; nucleotides outside the gene matches: 5. CDR3: CASSPDRAAEAFF. The CDR3, as DNA: TGTGCCAGCAGCCCGGACAGGGCAGCTGAAGCTTTCTTT.

This clonotype has just a few counts. The chain employs TRBV14 and TRBJ1-1, with D perhaps matching TRBD1 (5 bases). Germline V gene data show CDR1 as SGHDN and CDR2 as FVKESK. The CDR3 spans 17 residues. Trimming pared 2 bases from V and 0 bases from J, leaving 16 bases between. The CDR3 sequence: CASSQNIGGSMNTEAFF. In DNA, the CDR3 is TGTGCCAGCAGCCAAAATATCGGGGGGTCGATGAACACTGAAGCTTTCTTT.

V usage is TRBV28 and J usage is TRBJ2-3; 8 bases are shared with TRBD1. Trimming cost V 5 bases and J 5 bases; bases outside gene matches: 9. Germline loops: CDR1 MDHEN, CDR2 SYDVKM. This CDR3 contains 15 residues. CDR3 in DNA: TGTGCCAGCAGTCCCTGGACAGGGACCTTAGATACGCAGTATTTT. Translated, it gives CASSPWTGTLDTQYF.

This clonotype was counted a few times. The chain is built from TRBV27 and TRBJ2-3; D not resolved. Looked up from germline, CDR1 is MNHEY and CDR2 is SMNVEV (reference sequence). This CDR3 contains 15 residues. Trimming took off 2 bases at V and 1 base at J, with 10 bases between the two ends. This chain's CDR3 is CASSLGAGGTDTQYF. CDR3 nucleotides: TGTGCCAGCAGTTTAGGCGCCGGTGGCACAGATACGCAGTATTTT.

This clonotype has a handful of counts. The rearrangement links TRBV19 to TRBJ2-7; 7 bases are shared with TRBD1. Germline V CDR1 and CDR2: LNHDA, SQIVND (reference sequence). The CDR3 contains 14 residues. V lost 5 bases and J lost 2; bases outside the gene matches: 6. As DNA, the CDR3 is TGTGCCAGTAGTGGGCGGACAGGCGCCTACGAGCAGTACTTC. This sequence encodes CASSGRTGAYEQYF.

CDR3: CASSISSGQLPYNEQFF. The CDR3 DNA reads TGTGCCAGTAGTATTAGCTCGGGTCAACTCCCCTACAATGAGCAGTTCTTC. The chain is built from TRBV19 and TRBJ2-1; no clear D. Looked up from germline, CDR1 is LNHDA and CDR2 is SQIVND (reference sequence). The V end lost 3 bases, the J end lost 2 bases, and 17 bases lay between the germline ends. The CDR3 length is 17 residues. Complete variable domain (other parts from reference TRBV19 and TRBJ2-1): DGGITQSPKYLFRKEGQNVTLSCEQNLNHDAMYWYRQDPGQGLRLIYYSQIVNDFQKGDIAEGYSVSREKKESFPLTVTSAQKNPTAFYLCASSISSGQLPYNEQFFGPGTRLTVL.

This clonotype was counted many times. This chain connects TRBV2 to TRBJ2-5; D may be TRBD1 (6 bases). CDR1 is SNHLY, CDR2 FYNNEI, per germline. The CDR3 runs to 13 residues. The V end was cut by 4 bases, the J end by 4 bases, with 10 bases between. The CDR3 DNA reads as TGTGCCAGCAGTGTCAGGGGTGTAGAGACCCAGTACTTC. Translating gives CASSVRGVETQYF.

This clonotype was picked up a small number of times. This rearrangement joins TRBV20-1 to TRBJ2-7; TRBD1 is a possible D gene (6 bases). This CDR3 region has 15 residues. Trimming pared 6 bases from V and 2 bases from J, leaving 20 bases between. Germline loops: CDR1 DFQATT, CDR2 SNEGSKA (reference sequence). This CDR3 is CSAKHRDTNTYEQYF. In DNA form, the CDR3 reads TGCAGTGCAAAACACCGGGACACAAATACCTACGAGCAGTACTTC.

This clonotype has more than one count but fewer than ten. The rearrangement links TRBV7-9 to TRBJ2-2; D call uncertain. The CDR3 extends over 13 amino acids. Per the germline V gene, CDR1 is SEHNR and CDR2 is FQNEAQ (reference sequence). Deletions cut 0 bases from V and 5 bases from J, with 4 bases between. CDR3 residues: CASSLAGTGELFF. The CDR3 nucleotides are TGTGCCAGCAGCTTAGCGGGAACCGGGGAGCTGTTTTTT.

This clonotype came up a few times. This chain uses TRBV4-1 with TRBJ2-7, with D unresolved. Germline CDR1 and CDR2: MGHRA and YSYEKL. This CDR3 spans 13 amino acids. With 1 base removed from V and 4 bases from J, the gap between germline ends came to 8 bases. The CDR3 sequence: CASSQALLYEQYF. DNA for the CDR3: TGCGCCAGCAGCCAAGCCCTGTTGTACGAGCAGTACTTC.

Ten or more counts support this clonotype. V gene TRBV6-1 combines with J gene TRBJ1-1; possibly TRBD1 for D (6 bases). The CDR3 covers 14 residues. The germline gives CDR1 MNHNS, CDR2 SASEGT. Trimming pared 10 bases from V and 0 bases from J, leaving 15 bases between. The CDR3 loop reads CAIWVHRVNTEAFF. The CDR3 nucleotides read TGTGCCATCTGGGTTCACAGGGTGAACACTGAAGCTTTCTTT.

The chain uses TRBV5-1 and TRBJ2-7, with D perhaps TRBD1 (6 bases). From germline, CDR1 is SGHRS and CDR2 YFSETQ. V dropped 0 bases and J dropped 4 bases, with 11 bases sitting between them. CDR3 length: 14 residues. The CDR3: CASSLAWTAYEQYF. The CDR3 DNA reads as TGCGCCAGCAGCTTGGCCTGGACAGCGTACGAGCAGTACTTC.

As regards this clonotype: A read error may produce the germline difference seen at one junction end. The chain carries TRBV20-1 and TRBJ2-5; 14 nucleotides line up with TRBD2. The CDR3 sequence is 18 residues long. Germline lookup yields CDR1 DFQATT and CDR2 SNEGSKA (reference sequence). CDR3 DNA sequence: TGCAGTGCTAGAGCCGGGACTAGCGGGAGTCTATACCAAAAGACCCAGTACTTC. The encoded protein is CSARAGTSGSLYQKTQYF.

This clonotype was detected many times. The rearrangement joins TRBV29-1 to TRBJ1-2, with 10 bases that match TRBD1. Germline V gene lookup returns CDR1 SQVTM and CDR2 ANQGSEA. V lost 3 bases, J lost 4 bases, and 5 bases stayed unmatched. This CDR3 is built from 14 residues. CDR3 region: CSVDRDRGSYGYTF. The CDR3 DNA reads as TGCAGCGTTGACCGGGACAGGGGCAGCTATGGCTACACCTTC.

The chain's CDR3 is CATSDLGETQYF. CDR3 sequence (DNA): TGTGCCACCAGTGATTTGGGAGAGACCCAGTACTTC. The chain links TRBV24-1 to TRBJ2-5; no clear D. Trimming stripped 0 bases from V and 4 bases from J, with 2 bases between. The CDR3 runs to 12 residues. CDR1 KGHDR and CDR2 SFDVKD come from the germline V gene.

This clonotype was seen only a few times. The chain is built from TRBV9 and TRBJ2-2; 10 bases align to TRBD2. Germline trimming cut 0 bases from V and 4 bases from J; bases unmatched to any gene: 6. This CDR3 comprises 17 residues. Germline assignment: CDR1 SGDLS and CDR2 YYNGEE. CDR3 protein: CASSVATSGRVTGELFF. CDR3 bases: TGTGCCAGCAGCGTAGCTACAAGCGGGAGGGTCACCGGGGAGCTGTTTTTT. Full variable domain (remainder filled in from reference TRBV9 and TRBJ2-2): DSGVTQTPKHLITATGQRVTLRCSPRSGDLSVYWYQQSLDQGLQFLIQYYNGEERAKGNILERFSAQQFPDLHSELNLSSLELGDSALYFCASSVATSGRVTGELFFGEGSRLTVL.

The CDR3 DNA sequence: TGTGCCAGCAGCTTAGTGAGGACTAAGAACACCGGGGAGCTGTTTTTT. Its translation: CASSLVRTKNTGELFF. The genes are TRBV2 and TRBJ2-2; D possibly corresponds to TRBD2 (6 bases). The CDR3 spans 16 residues. The V gene lost 6 bases and the J gene lost 1 base, with 15 bases spanning the gap. CDR1 and CDR2 (germline): SNHLY, FYNNEI.

The V gene is TRBV19, the J gene TRBJ1-1; possibly TRBD1 for D (6 bases). The CDR3 has 14 amino acids. Trimming removed 7 bases at V and 4 bases at J, with 16 bases between. Germline assignment: CDR1 LNHDA and CDR2 SQIVND (reference sequence). CDR3 nucleotide sequence: TGTGCCAGTATCGTGGACAGAGCTGGCACTGAAGCTTTCTTT. This encodes CASIVDRAGTEAFF.

In this sample, this clonotype turned up a few times. The V call is TRBV6-2 or TRBV6-3, the J call TRBJ1-2; D uncertain. Looked up from germline, CDR1 is MNHEY and CDR2 is SVGEGT. The CDR3 loop spans 13 amino acids. Trimming left V 0 bases short and J 8 bases short, with 10 bases between. As DNA, the CDR3 is TGTGCCAGCAGTTACTCATATACCCAAGGCTACACCTTC. Amino acid sequence: CASSYSYTQGYTF.